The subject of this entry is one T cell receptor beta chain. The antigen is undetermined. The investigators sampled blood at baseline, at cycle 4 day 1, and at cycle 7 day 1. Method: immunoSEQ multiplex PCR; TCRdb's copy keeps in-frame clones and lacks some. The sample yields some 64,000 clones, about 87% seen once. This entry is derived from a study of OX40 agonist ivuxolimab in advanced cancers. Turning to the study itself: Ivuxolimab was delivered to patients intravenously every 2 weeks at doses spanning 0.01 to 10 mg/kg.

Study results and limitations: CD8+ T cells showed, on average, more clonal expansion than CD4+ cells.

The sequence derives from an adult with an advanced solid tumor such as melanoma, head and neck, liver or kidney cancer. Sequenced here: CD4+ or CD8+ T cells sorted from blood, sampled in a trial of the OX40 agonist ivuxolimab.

The DNA of the CDR3 is TGTGCCAGTAGTATAGGGGCCGGGCCTGGGAATGAAGCTTTCTTT. Translating it yields CASSIGAGPGNEAFF. The rearrangement links TRBV19 to TRBJ1-1; D not resolved. Germline CDR1 is LNHDA and CDR2 is SQIVND (reference sequence). Trimming removed 1 base from V and 7 bases from J, with 16 bases in between. This CDR3 spans 15 amino acids.